What follows are 9 T cell receptor beta chains derived from one specimen sequenced in a study of blood T cell repertoires in COVID-19. Some clones are missing from TCRdb's copy, which holds only in-frame ones; the method was immunoSEQ multiplex PCR. The table shows tens of thousands of clones, with more than 70% occurring only once. Sample: peripheral blood. The receptors here all came from a man in his fifties with acute or convalescent COVID-19.

The chain combines TRBV10-2 with TRBJ1-2; 7 nucleotides line up with TRBD1. The CDR3 runs 15 residues. From germline, CDR1 is WSHSY and CDR2 SAAADI. V lost 3 bases, J lost 2 bases, and 6 bases stayed unmatched. The CDR3 region has the DNA TGCGCCAGCAGTGATAACAGGGGAGAGAACTATGGCTACACCTTC. Its protein product is CASSDNRGENYGYTF.

V is TRBV7-2 and J is TRBJ2-3, with a tentative D call TRBD1 (6 bases). CDR3 length equals 16 residues. The V end was cut by 5 bases, the J end by 1 base, with 16 bases between. Per germline, CDR1 SGHTA and CDR2 FQGNSA. The CDR3 DNA reads TGTGCCAGCAGCCAGATGGCAGGGGTACGCACAGATACGCAGTATTTT. This translates into CASSQMAGVRTDTQYF.

The chain carries TRBV5-1 and TRBJ1-2; 10 nucleotides align to TRBD1. The V gene's germline CDR1 is SGHRS and CDR2 YFSETQ. V trimming: 1 base; J trimming: 6 bases; junction bases outside the gene matches: 3. The CDR3 consists of 14 residues. The CDR3 protein is CASSLRTGGDGYTF. The CDR3 DNA follows: TGCGCCAGCAGCTTGCGGACAGGGGGAGATGGCTACACCTTC.

Here the CDR3 DNA reads TGCGCCAGCAGCCAAGATCCGGCGGGTCACAATGAGCAGTTCTTC. Its translation is CASSQDPAGHNEQFF. This chain uses TRBV4-3 with TRBJ2-1, with TRBD2 as a possible D gene (5 bases). Between the trimmed V and J ends, which lost 0 bases and 5 bases, there was a span of 11 bases. Germline-derived CDR1 and CDR2 are LGHNA and YSLEER. CDR3 length: 15 amino acids.

This clone was counted a single time. The chain couples TRBV19 to TRBJ2-1, with D possibly being TRBD2 (5 bases). This CDR3 is 13 amino acids long. V lost 3 bases to trimming and J lost 7 bases, with 10 bases between them. From germline, CDR1 is LNHDA and CDR2 SQIVND (reference sequence). The CDR3 DNA reads TGTGCCAGTAGTATTGGAGGTAGGAATGAGCAGTTCTTC. Protein: CASSIGGRNEQFF.

The gene calls are TRBV19 and TRBJ1-4; D gene unclear. The germline CDR1 and CDR2 sequences are LNHDA and SQIVND (reference sequence). This CDR3 comprises 13 residues. Trimming cost V 3 bases and J 5 bases, with 7 bases left between them. The CDR3 nucleotides read TGTGCCAGTAGTATGGTCGGGAATGAAAAACTGTTTTTT. This translates into CASSMVGNEKLFF.

The chain has TRBV6-5 and TRBJ2-2; no firm D call. Germline V lookup: CDR1 MNHEY, CDR2 SVGAGI. The CDR3 contains 14 residues. Trimming cost V 6 bases and J 0 bases, with 8 bases left between them. Written as DNA, the CDR3 is TGTGCCAGCAGCCAGCTAGCGAACACCGGGGAGCTGTTTTTT. Translated, it gives CASSQLANTGELFF.

The chain couples TRBV5-1 to TRBJ1-1, with D possibly TRBD1 on 6 matching bases. The length of the CDR3 is 14 residues. The V end was cut by 4 bases, the J end by 2 bases, with 12 bases between. Germline V gives CDR1 SGHRS, CDR2 YFSETQ. For the CDR3, the DNA is TGCGCCAGCAGCGGCCTACAGGGAAACACTGAAGCTTTCTTT. Its protein product is CASSGLQGNTEAFF.

This chain uses TRBV5-1 with TRBJ2-7; 11 positions agree with TRBD1. V was pared by 2 bases and J by 5 bases, with 9 bases of the junction left unmatched. The CDR3 is 16 amino acids. Germline loops: CDR1 SGHRS, CDR2 YFSETQ. The CDR3 reads CASSFEGRDRGNEQYV. CDR3 bases: TGCGCCAGCAGCTTTGAGGGTCGGGACAGGGGGAACGAGCAGTACGTC.